This T cell receptor (beta chain) was captured in a study of vaccination effects on CD4 cells after COVID-19. Study at large: Samples that were drawn after vaccination came a median of 72 days after the second dose. Notes on the study in general: Sampling in the study covered few convalescent patients and included no early post-infection timepoints.

Trimming at V came to 4 bases and at J to 4 bases, leaving 6 bases not matched to a gene. Germline loops: CDR1 SGHRS, CDR2 YFSETQ. The CDR3 is made up of 14 amino acids. This clone was observed a handful of times. Its cognate antigen is unknown. This table comes from immunoSEQ multiplex PCR, and its TCRdb copy is limited to in-frame clones, with some not included. The repertoire holds fewer than 55,000 clones, with 60% to 75% as singletons. CD4+ T cells were isolated after less than 12 days of culture. It was two doses of either the BNT162b2 or mRNA-1273 vaccine that participants received. This receptor was identified in a human donor who received a COVID-19 vaccine. The rearrangement links TRBV5-1 to TRBJ1-1; TRBD1 matches 8 bases. The specimen comprised CD4+ T cells from PBMCs cultured without peptide, sampled after COVID-19 vaccination. DNA of the CDR3: TGCGCCAGCAGCGCCCAAACAGGGGGCACTGAAGCTTTCTTT. Translated: CASSAQTGGTEAFF.